The present entry profiles one TCR beta chain with its context. Libraries were prepared by immunoSEQ multiplex PCR; TCRdb keeps only in-frame clonotypes and omits some of them. The sample includes about 80,000 clones, about 85% of them seen just once. The data derive from a study of PD-L1 blockade in urothelial cancer. Study background: Patients' prior chemotherapy regimens numbered 0 to 3. Analysis of blood occurred 3 weeks (second dose) and 6 weeks after treatment start. Blood-derived samples held a median approximately 140,000 T cells.

Germline-derived CDR1 and CDR2 are SNHLY and FYNNEI. V dropped 3 bases and J dropped 4; count of bases not matched to a gene: 8. This CDR3 comprises 16 residues. The clonotype comes from a woman in her seventies with urothelial cancer. The J gene is TRBJ2-1, the V gene TRBV2; TRBD2 matches at 8 bases. The sample in question was PBMCs, obtained around atezolizumab (anti-PD-L1) treatment. The CDR3 protein is CASSDRVSGVYNEQFF. CDR3 bases: TGTGCCAGCAGTGACCGGGTTAGCGGGGTTTACAATGAGCAGTTCTTC.